The 27 T cell receptor beta chains in this list originate from one sample, sequenced in a study of T-cell memory formation after mild COVID-19. TCRdb fed the 5' RACE reads into MiXCR, producing one record per CDR3 protein. The profile covers 260,000 or so distinct CDR3 sequences, with around 17% appearing a single time and around 20% taken by the ten largest. Sequencing was carried out using PBMCs or a T cell subset sorted from them (not recorded which). Source of these receptors: a man between 18 and 29 years old who had mild COVID-19 (a few samples of this study predate the infection). Cell type and time point are not known.

The table lists this clonotype with a few counts. J is TRBJ1-1 and V is TRBV12-3 or TRBV12-4; 12 positions agree with TRBD1. With 6 bases clipped from V and 7 bases from J, the junction kept 6 bases outside the gene matches. The CDR3 has 14 amino acids. The CDR3 DNA reads as TGTGCCAGCAGCCCGGGACAGGGGGCTCTTGAAGCTTTCTTT. Its translation is CASSPGQGALEAFF.

This clonotype was detected a few times. The rearrangement joins TRBV20-1 to TRBJ2-2; 9 bases agree with TRBD2. The CDR3 is 13 residues long. Per the germline V gene, CDR1 is DFQATT and CDR2 is SNEGSKA (reference sequence). The CDR3 spells CLAGAANTGELFF. In nucleotides, the CDR3 is TGCTTAGCGGGGGCCGCGAACACCGGGGAGCTGTTTTTT.

In DNA form, the CDR3 reads TGTGCCTGCCTCGGACGGGTTACCTACGAGCAGTACTTC. Encoded protein: CACLGRVTYEQYF. This chain connects TRBV30 to TRBJ2-7; D uncertain. The CDR3 is 13 amino acids. Trimming stripped 6 bases from V and 2 bases from J, with 14 bases between. Germline values: CDR1 GTSNPN, CDR2 SVGIG (reference sequence).

This clonotype was picked up a small number of times. V gene TRBV4-2 combines with J gene TRBJ2-7; 11 bases are shared with TRBD1. V was clipped by 0 bases and J by 4 bases; unmatched bases: 5. This CDR3 spans 16 amino acids. Germline lookup yields CDR1 LGHNA and CDR2 YNFKEQ. The CDR3 DNA sequence: TGTGCCAGCAGCCAAGATCGGGACAGGGGGTTTTACGAGCAGTACTTC. Translated: CASSQDRDRGFYEQYF.

The chain employs TRBV5-4 and TRBJ2-5; the D call may be TRBD1 or TRBD2 (6 bases each). The CDR3 has 16 residues. V gave up 0 bases and J gave up 4 bases, with 16 bases separating them. Germline V CDR1 and CDR2: SGHNT, YYREEE (reference sequence). The CDR3 spells CASSLGPEGGGETQYF. CDR3 coding DNA: TGTGCCAGCAGCTTGGGTCCGGAGGGGGGCGGAGAGACCCAGTACTTC.

This clonotype has only a few counts. The chain joins TRBV6-2 or TRBV6-3 to TRBJ2-4, with D perhaps TRBD1 (6 bases). This CDR3 contains 14 residues. Trimming cost V 7 bases and J 8 bases, with 18 bases left between them. Germline-derived CDR1 and CDR2 are MNHEY and SVGEGT. Written as DNA, the CDR3 is TGTGCCAGCACTTGGGACACCTGGGCGGACATTCAGTACTTC. Amino acids: CASTWDTWADIQYF.

The V and J genes are TRBV4-3 and TRBJ1-5; TRBD1 matches at 7 bases. The germline gives CDR1 LGHNA, CDR2 YSLEER. There are 14 residues in the CDR3. V lost 4 bases and J lost 6; bases outside the gene matches: 6. CDR3 residues: CASSRDRLSQPQHF. The CDR3, as DNA: TGCGCCAGCAGCCGGGACAGATTAAGTCAGCCCCAGCATTTT.

The genes are TRBV7-2 and TRBJ2-7, with D perhaps matching TRBD1 or TRBD2 (5 bases each). V lost 5 bases to trimming and J lost 7 bases, with 12 bases between them. Germline CDR1 is SGHTA and CDR2 is FQGNSA. The CDR3 contains 12 residues. The CDR3 DNA follows: TGTGCCAGCAGCGCCGGGACCACAGAGCAGTACTTC. It yields the protein CASSAGTTEQYF.

The V gene is TRBV7-9, the J gene TRBJ2-1; TRBD2 matches at 11 bases. The CDR3 has 17 amino acids. Trimming at V came to 0 bases and at J to 4 bases, leaving 5 bases not matched to a gene. Germline V gene data show CDR1 as SEHNR and CDR2 as FQNEAQ (reference sequence). CDR3 amino acids: CASSLATRLAGYNEQFF. CDR3 in DNA: TGTGCCAGCAGCTTAGCCACGAGACTAGCGGGGTACAATGAGCAGTTCTTC. Complete variable domain (other parts from reference TRBV7-9 and TRBJ2-1): DTGVSQNPRHKITKRGQNVTFRCDPISEHNRLYWYRQTLGQGPEFLTYFQNEAQLEKSRLLSDRFSAERPKGSFSTLEIQRTEQGDSAMYLCASSLATRLAGYNEQFFGPGTRLTVL.

CDR3 residues: CASSLGFSLGRKPEQYF. In DNA form, the CDR3 reads TGCGCCAGCAGCTTGGGGTTTAGTCTTGGCAGGAAACCCGAGCAGTACTTC. This sequence joins TRBV5-1 and TRBJ2-7, with D hard to call. The germline gives CDR1 SGHRS, CDR2 YFSETQ. The CDR3 is 17 residues long. Trimming cost V 0 bases and J 6 bases, with 22 bases left between them. Filled out from reference TRBV5-1 and TRBJ2-7, the complete variable domain reads KAGVTQTPRYLIKTRGQQVTLSCSPISGHRSVSWYQQTPGQGLQFLFEYFSETQRNKGNFPGRFSGRQFSNSRSEMNVSTLELGDSALYLCASSLGFSLGRKPEQYFGPGTRLTVT.

This clonotype has more than one count but fewer than ten. The rearrangement links TRBV5-1 to TRBJ2-7, with 7 bases aligning to TRBD1. The CDR3 covers 15 residues. Trimming removed 0 bases from V and 2 bases from J; junction bases left unmatched: 5. In germline, CDR1 is SGHRS, CDR2 YFSETQ. The CDR3 bases are TGCGCCAGCAGCTTGGACCCCGGGACAGCCTACGAGCAGTACTTC. This translates into CASSLDPGTAYEQYF.

This clonotype was detected many times. The chain uses TRBV4-1 and TRBJ2-1, with a tentative D call TRBD2 (5 bases). Per the germline V gene, CDR1 is MGHRA and CDR2 is YSYEKL. The CDR3 extends over 15 amino acids. Trimming left V 0 bases short and J 8 bases short, with 14 bases between. In nucleotides, the CDR3 is TGCGCCAGCAGCCAAGAGCGACGGGGAGTCGATGAGCAGTTCTTC. Encoded protein: CASSQERRGVDEQFF.

This clonotype was recorded a few times. V and J are TRBV3-1 and TRBJ2-7; D remains ambiguous. Trimming cost V 1 base and J 0 bases, with 16 bases left between them. In germline, CDR1 is LGHDT, CDR2 YNNKEL (reference sequence). The CDR3 totals 17 residues. The CDR3 region has the DNA TGTGCCAGCAGCCAAGGGGGAAGCAGCTGGTACTCCTACGAGCAGTACTTC. This codes for CASSQGGSSWYSYEQYF.

The chain uses TRBV4-2 and TRBJ1-2; weak D call: TRBD1 (5 bases). Germline loops: CDR1 LGHNA, CDR2 YNFKEQ. CDR3 length: 14 residues. V lost 0 bases and J lost 8, with 13 bases in between. CDR3 protein: CASSQELAGQGYTF. CDR3 in DNA: TGTGCCAGCAGCCAAGAGTTGGCAGGGCAGGGCTACACCTTC.

This clonotype was seen more than once but under ten times. V and J are TRBV7-2 and TRBJ2-7; no definite D call. The CDR3 sequence is 13 residues long. In germline, CDR1 is SGHTA, CDR2 FQGNSA. Trimming took 1 base from V and 1 from J, leaving 5 bases between them. The CDR3 protein is CASSLVESYEQYF. The CDR3 DNA sequence: TGTGCCAGCAGCTTAGTAGAATCCTACGAGCAGTACTTC.

This rearrangement joins TRBV10-1 to TRBJ2-7; possibly TRBD2 for D (7 bases). V lost 0 bases and J lost 6, with 15 bases in between. The CDR3 runs to 15 residues. Looked up from germline, CDR1 is WNHNN and CDR2 is SYGVQD (reference sequence). CDR3 sequence: CASSESLGGGLEQYF. The DNA of the CDR3 is TGCGCCAGCAGTGAGTCGTTAGGGGGGGGGCTCGAGCAGTACTTC.

J is TRBJ2-3 and V is TRBV9, with 8 nucleotides matching TRBD2. CDR1 SGDLS and CDR2 YYNGEE come from the germline V gene. Trimming removed 0 bases from V and 1 base from J; junction bases left unmatched: 7. This CDR3 spans 17 amino acids. CDR3 DNA: TGTGCCAGCAGCGTAGATGGCGGGGGGCGAGGCACAGATACGCAGTATTTT. Its translation: CASSVDGGGRGTDTQYF.

This clonotype was seen a handful of times. The J gene is TRBJ1-5, the V gene TRBV5-1; a possible D gene is TRBD1 (5 bases). The germline V gene has CDR1 SGHRS and CDR2 YFSETQ. The CDR3 is 15 residues long. Trimming cost V 1 base and J 6 bases, with 14 bases left between them. CDR3 in amino acids: CASSLTSGTLQPQHF. In DNA form, the CDR3 reads TGCGCCAGCAGCTTGACCTCTGGGACGCTTCAGCCCCAGCATTTT.

This clonotype was seen more than once but under ten times. The chain joins TRBV6-4 to TRBJ2-3; 9 nucleotides align to TRBD2. J was trimmed by 1 base and V by 0 bases; bases with no gene match: 5. Germline CDR1 is MRHNA and CDR2 is SNTAGT. This CDR3 contains 17 residues. The CDR3 reads CASSDSGGGAGTDTQYF. The CDR3 DNA follows: TGTGCCAGCAGTGACTCAGGCGGGGGGGCCGGCACAGATACGCAGTATTTT.

The genes are TRBV7-9 and TRBJ2-3, with D unclear. In germline, CDR1 is SEHNR, CDR2 FQNEAQ (reference sequence). With 1 base removed from V and 6 bases from J, the gap between germline ends came to 5 bases. The CDR3 contains 12 residues. CDR3 region: CASSLEGDTQYF. CDR3 coding DNA: TGTGCCAGCAGCTTAGAAGGGGATACGCAGTATTTT.

This clonotype was counted at least ten times. The chain joins TRBV27 to TRBJ2-5; 10 nucleotides align to TRBD2. The CDR3 is 17 residues long. Germline CDR1 reads MNHEY; CDR2 reads SMNVEV (reference sequence). V lost 3 bases, J lost 5 bases, and 12 bases stayed unmatched. CDR3 nucleotide sequence: TGTGCCAGCAGTTTCCACAAACTAGCGGGACGGCCTGAGACCCAGTACTTC. Protein product: CASSFHKLAGRPETQYF.

The gene calls are TRBV6-1 and TRBJ2-7, with TRBD1 matching over 7 bases. The CDR3 loop spans 14 amino acids. The V gene's germline CDR1 is MNHNS and CDR2 SASEGT. J was trimmed by 3 bases and V by 7 bases; bases with no gene match: 9. CDR3 sequence reads: CASTQGDSFYEQYF. In DNA form, the CDR3 reads TGTGCCAGCACCCAAGGGGACAGTTTCTACGAGCAGTACTTC.

This clonotype showed up just a few times. The chain has TRBV24-1 and TRBJ2-2, with D uncertain. Germline assignment: CDR1 KGHDR and CDR2 SFDVKD. Trimming stripped 10 bases from V and 0 bases from J, with 11 bases between. The CDR3 extends over 14 amino acids. For the CDR3, the DNA is TGTGCCACGAGGACCCCCGCGAACACCGGGGAGCTGTTTTTT. Its translation: CATRTPANTGELFF.

This clonotype was picked up a small number of times. The gene calls are TRBV5-6 and TRBJ2-1; 12 bases match TRBD2. CDR3 length equals 17 residues. The trim removed 1 base at V and 6 bases at J, leaving 8 bases unmatched. Germline values: CDR1 SGHDT, CDR2 YYEEEE. DNA of the CDR3: TGTGCCAGCAGCTTGATGGCTAGCGGGGGGGCCTTCAATGAGCAGTTCTTC. This gives the protein CASSLMASGGAFNEQFF.

A few counts support this clonotype. This chain connects TRBV20-1 to TRBJ2-4; the D gene is possibly TRBD2 (6 bases). The CDR3 loop spans 16 amino acids. Deletions cut 0 bases from V and 0 bases from J, with 12 bases between. CDR1 and CDR2 (germline): DFQATT, SNEGSKA (reference sequence). CDR3 amino acids: CSARDGGTKAKNIQYF. CDR3 nucleotides: TGCAGTGCTAGAGATGGGGGGACGAAAGCCAAAAACATTCAGTACTTC.

The table lists this clonotype with a few counts. The rearrangement uses TRBV7-9 and TRBJ2-7; D is possibly TRBD2 (6 bases). In germline, CDR1 is SEHNR, CDR2 FQNEAQ (reference sequence). This CDR3 spans 15 amino acids. Trimming removed 1 base at V and 0 bases at J, with 10 bases between. The CDR3 DNA reads TGTGCCAGCAGCTTAGTCCGGGGGAGCTCCTACGAGCAGTACTTC. Translated, it gives CASSLVRGSSYEQYF.

This clonotype was observed a handful of times. V gene TRBV6-5 combines with J gene TRBJ2-7, with 9 bases matching TRBD2. The CDR3 runs 14 residues. V lost 6 bases and J lost 3; bases outside the gene matches: 6. Germline assignment: CDR1 MNHEY and CDR2 SVGAGI. CDR3 in amino acids: CASRLAGALYEQYF. In DNA, the CDR3 is TGTGCCAGCAGATTAGCGGGGGCTCTCTACGAGCAGTACTTC.